The T cell receptor beta chain under discussion was sequenced for a study of blood T cell repertoires in COVID-19. Study-level information: There were acute and convalescent COVID-19 samples, and they came from the United States, Italy and Spain. T cells, B-cell-depleted T cells, or PBMCs supplied cDNA or gDNA.

The CDR3 is made up of 13 amino acids. V was clipped by 0 bases and J by 4 bases, with 6 bases between them. Germline V CDR1 and CDR2: LGHNA, YNFKEQ. In the study's own analysis: Estimation of nucleated cell counts relied on the amplification of reference gene primers. The table came from immunoSEQ multiplex PCR; TCRdb's copy has only in-frame clones and leaves some out. V, J and clone size are those of that table, while D and trimming were read from the DNA. The table has roughly 30,000 clones, about 89% seen once. This receptor was taken from a man in his 60s with acute or convalescent COVID-19. The genes are TRBV4-2 and TRBJ1-1; D remains ambiguous. The sequenced sample consisted of peripheral blood. CDR3 region: CASSQETRTEAFF. CDR3 nucleotide sequence: TGTGCCAGCAGCCAAGAAACGCGCACTGAAGCTTTCTTT.